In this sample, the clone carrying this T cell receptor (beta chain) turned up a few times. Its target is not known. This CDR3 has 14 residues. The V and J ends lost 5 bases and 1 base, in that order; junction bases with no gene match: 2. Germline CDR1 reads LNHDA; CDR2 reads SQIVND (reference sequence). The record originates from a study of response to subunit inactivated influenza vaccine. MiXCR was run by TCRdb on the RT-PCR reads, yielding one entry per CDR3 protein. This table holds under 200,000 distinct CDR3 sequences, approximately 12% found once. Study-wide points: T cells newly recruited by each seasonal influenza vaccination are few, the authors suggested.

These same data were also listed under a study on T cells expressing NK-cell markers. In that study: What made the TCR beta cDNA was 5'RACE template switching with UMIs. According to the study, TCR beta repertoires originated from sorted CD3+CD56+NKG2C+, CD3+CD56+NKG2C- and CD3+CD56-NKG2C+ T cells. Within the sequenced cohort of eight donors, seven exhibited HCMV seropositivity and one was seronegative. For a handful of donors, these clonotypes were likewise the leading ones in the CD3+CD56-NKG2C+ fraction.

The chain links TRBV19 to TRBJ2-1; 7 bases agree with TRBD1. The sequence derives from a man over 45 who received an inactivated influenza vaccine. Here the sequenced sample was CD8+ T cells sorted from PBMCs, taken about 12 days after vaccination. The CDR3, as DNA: TGTGCCAGTAGTCACAGGGGATCCTACAATGAGCAGTTCTTC. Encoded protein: CASSHRGSYNEQFF.